A single TCR beta chain is shown here with its context. Its antigen remains unidentified. One base away there is no much larger clone; base qualities are not given. These data are taken from a study of cytomegalovirus exposure and HLA in healthy donors listed by TCRdb under 2017. Regarding the complete study: An earlier analysis of about 560 of the donors reported over 250 Gb of sequence data and 95 million to 130 million unique TCR beta sequences obtained from about 200 million T cells. An early release that covered some 630 HLA-typed donors contained around 300 gigabases of sequencing data and about 84 million unique TCR sequences. The genetic ancestry cluster associated with self-reported Caucasian donors included 65% to 90% of the approximately 410 genotyped donors. The study was designed to test whether signatures of past pathogen exposure could be identified by cataloging public T cell receptors. The study used immunosequencing to profile the T cell repertoires of around 600 subjects and linked those repertoires to cytomegalovirus serostatus. A separate validation cohort of over 95 different subjects was used in addition to the roughly 670-subject first cohort. High-throughput TCR immunosequencing, statistical association of individual TCRs with disease status, and machine learning were combined to predict cytomegalovirus infection status. A later analysis re-examined previously published TCR beta repertoires from 600 to 700 donors and added high-resolution HLA genotyping to investigate patterns of TCR occurrence. The later analysis used no new phenotypic data to find candidate immune exposures, relying instead on TCR beta sequences and their occurrence across donors. In an earlier analysis of over 550 of the donors, high-throughput TCR beta sequencing was used to judge whether each TCR beta V gene segment behaved as functional or pseudogenic. Alongside the repertoire data, information on donor age, sex, ethnicity and CMV serostatus was compiled. A later genetic analysis used genome-wide SNP genotypes for about 60% of the roughly 700 donors, treating that subset as a discovery cohort. Every discovery cohort repertoire had been produced on one sequencing platform. HLA typing covered class I and class II loci at four-digit resolution. The number of donors typed differed by locus, with roughly 629-640 for A, B, C, DRB1 and DQB1, over 500 for DQA1, some 570 for DPA1, and roughly 450 for DPB1. Because of strong linkage in the cohort, roughly five DR-DQ haplotypes were treated as single units for association and clustering. On average, around 230,000 unique TCR beta nucleotide sequences were sequenced per donor among 300 to 500 genotyped donors of the cohort, with about 17% of those sequences being non-productive.

Spanning cysteine to phenylalanine, the CDR3 consists of 13 amino acids. Only the CDR3 part of the read is kept: 39 bases, read in frame from the first base. The germline V gene gives CDR1 as SGDLS and CDR2 as YYNGEE. V is shortened by 6 bases, J by 4 bases, and the region joining them spans 10 bases. The paper as a whole reports these results and caveats: Because some donors lacked HLA typing at each locus, the association tests relied only on the typed subset. The 87-base-pair reads could not distinguish some IMGT-functional V segments, including TRBV6-2 and TRBV6-3, so those segments were excluded. A later genetic analysis reported fewer N-insertions in productive TCRs among donors in an Asian-associated ancestry cluster than the roughly 620-donor mean. The only immune exposure information available for the cohort was CMV serostatus. The sequencing pipeline was judged likely to have produced a cluster of highly shared sequence variants as a technical artifact. Across donors, most TCR sequences were observed very rarely, whereas some public TCRs were present in many individuals. The earlier analysis of approximately 590 of the donors excluded about 16 rarely observed V segments, including chromosome 9 orphons, because counts were too low. A few of the identified cytomegalovirus-associated TCR beta chains were confirmed in vitro to be specific for cytomegalovirus antigens. A later analysis reported that several top co-occurrence clusters appeared linked to parvovirus B19, influenza, CMV and Epstein-Barr virus. Assigning TCR associations to individual alleles was difficult when HLA alleles, especially DR and DQ, strongly co-occurred. A later analysis found that TCR association rates varied across HLA loci, with DRB1 alleles showing the most associated TCRs and HLA-C alleles the fewest. In the study, about 150 TCR beta chains were listed as associated with cytomegalovirus. According to the authors, the approach could potentially be generalized to other disease states and immunological phenotypes. An earlier analysis of around 540 of the donors showed that most TCR beta V segments appeared in productive rearrangements either about 87% or about 30% of the time, which broadly matched IMGT annotations. The classifier was reported to diagnose cytomegalovirus status with high specificity and sensitivity in both the original and validation cohorts. In a later analysis, 16,951 TCR beta sequences were associated with specific HLA alleles at a false discovery rate of 0.05. The presence/absence analyses assumed that sequencing depth was roughly uniform across donors, and that assumption may not be true. This cohort had only TCR beta chains sequenced, and the lack of alpha or paired-chain data limited which features could be detected. According to a later analysis, most CMV-associated TCR beta chains appeared to be HLA-restricted, and the HLA associations seemed to be driven largely by CMV exposure. Linkage disequilibrium might explain the correlated functional status among segregating V segments, but an unknown experimental factor could not be ruled out. A further reported finding was that TCR beta sequences accurately predicted the HLA-A and HLA-B alleles for most subjects in the first cohort. In a later analysis, HLA-associated TCR beta chains showed more clonal expansion and lower generation probabilities than non-associated chains that were equally common. A later genetic analysis associated a missense DCLRE1C variant with V-gene and J-gene trimming of TCR beta chains, and an independent cohort replicated the association.

The cohort comprised some 730 healthy bone marrow donors. At the time of sampling, all cohort members were nominally healthy, though unrecorded immune exposures were likely present. The donor was CMV seropositive and belonged to the group of 250 to 300 seropositive cohort members. Every donor gave a peripheral blood sample, and the peripheral blood mononuclear cells from that sample were used for TCR beta sequencing. Genomic DNA extraction from the blood cell samples was performed with the Qiagen DNeasy Blood Extraction Kit. Libraries were constructed by the immunoSEQ multiplex PCR assay. For the multiplex PCR, a mixture combining 60 forward primers for TCR Vbeta segments and 13 reverse primers for TCR Jbeta segments was used. The CDR3 region of rearranged TCR beta genes was amplified from genomic DNA by a multiplex PCR assay. Amplified TCR beta libraries were sequenced as 87-base-pair reads on the Illumina HiSeq System. In the authors' own workflow: Across the 666 repertoires, a later analysis counted 78 million or so unique TCR beta chains, 9 million to 14 million of which were shared by at least two donors. Raw reads were error-corrected and collapsed into unique sequences by a nearest-neighbor algorithm in which closely related sequences were merged to remove PCR and sequencing errors. Alignment of CDR3 sequences to IMGT reference sequences was used to assign V, D and J gene segments. For a sequence to be retained, a match of at least six nucleotides was required to both a V gene segment and a J gene segment. Rearrangements were called productive when the CDR3 lacked stop codons and stayed in frame with V and J; all others were non-productive. Following IMGT convention, CDR3 was defined as the stretch from the second conserved V-encoded cysteine to the conserved J-encoded phenylalanine. Sequences without an unambiguous match to a single V gene segment were excluded from the earlier analysis of several hundred of the donors. In an earlier analysis of approximately 550 of the donors, V segments were called functional above 56.7% productive rearrangements and were called segregating when the between-donor standard deviation exceeded 5%. A statistical classification framework was built to diagnose cytomegalovirus status from the catalog of TCR beta chain sequences. In a later analysis, V and J genes were assigned by comparing TCR nucleotide sequences against IMGT/GENE-DB human TR gene sequences. Using the TCRdist pipeline, a later analysis assigned CDR3 sequences along with most-parsimonious VDJ recombination scenarios. In a later analysis, each TCR beta chain was defined by its CDR3 amino acid sequence together with its V-gene family, and reads lacking a unique V-gene family were excluded. A later analysis removed 550 to 700 highly shared, low-generation-probability nucleotide sequences to deal with suspected cross-contamination and a sequencing artifact. In a later analysis, a clonal expansion index was calculated for each public chain from normalized within-repertoire ranks of inferred template counts. A later analysis computed generation probabilities with a VDJ recombination model fitted to out-of-frame rearrangements, and checked the results against IGoR. A later analysis scored TCR-TCR, TCR-HLA and TCR-CMV co-occurrence with hypergeometric tests, applying a repertoire-size bias correction to TCR pairs. False discovery rates were estimated in a later analysis by permuting HLA or CMV assignments 20 times. In a later analysis, co-occurring TCRs were grouped with DBSCAN, and TCRdist sequence similarity was added when clustering was performed within HLA-allele-positive subsets. Co-occurrence clustering excluded repertoires with fewer than 30,000 or more than 120,000 public chains, plus five with anomalous nucleotide sharing. Here the immuneACCESS table is served through TCRdb, limited to in-frame sequences with V and J called. Missing clones are a known gap in these copies; in checked studies unresolved V genes cover under half, and the rest lacks a known reason. Clone size and V and J calls were adopted from that table, with D and trimming inferred from the DNA. The table for this sample lists about 130,000 clones; about a sixth of them were counted only once. The ten largest clonotypes hold around 2.6% of the sample.

The sequence derives from a female donor in good health and CMV-seropositive. This sequence uses TRBV9 and TRBJ2-2; no D segment can be confidently identified. The source material was PBMCs. The sequenced DNA: TGTGCCAGCACCCCAGGTGTCACCGGGGAGCTGTTTTTT. This encodes CASTPGVTGELFF.